The 18 T cell receptor beta chains below were found in one sample sequenced in a study of blood T cell repertoires in COVID-19. Sequencing was performed with immunoSEQ multiplex PCR; in TCRdb, only in-frame clones are kept and a portion is missing. The sample lists approximately 90,000 clones, roughly 83% seen once, with more than 25% in the top ten. Sequences were obtained from peripheral blood. These receptors originate from a woman of 80 years or more with active or convalescent COVID-19.

The chain carries TRBV15 and TRBJ1-1; 7 bases match TRBD1. The CDR3 is 15 amino acids. Per germline, CDR1 LNHNV and CDR2 YYDKDF (reference sequence). J gave up 3 bases and V 3 bases, and 7 bases lay outside the gene matches. The CDR3 nucleotides are TGTGCCACCAGCAGCAGAGGGGGCGGGGACACTGAAGCTTTCTTT. It translates to CATSSRGGGDTEAFF.

The J gene is TRBJ2-3, the V gene TRBV19; 12 nucleotides match TRBD2. CDR1 and CDR2 from the germline V gene are LNHDA and SQIVND (reference sequence). V shed 6 bases, J shed 2 bases, and the junction held 3 bases outside the gene matches. The CDR3 has 15 amino acids. The CDR3 bases are TGTGCCAGTAGACTAGCGGGGGGCCCCACAGATACGCAGTATTTT. Residues: CASRLAGGPTDTQYF. Using reference TRBV19 and TRBJ2-3 for the parts outside the CDR3, the full variable domain is DGGITQSPKYLFRKEGQNVTLSCEQNLNHDAMYWYRQDPGQGLRLIYYSQIVNDFQKGDIAEGYSVSREKKESFPLTVTSAQKNPTAFYLCASRLAGGPTDTQYFGPGTRLTVL.

This clone was counted once. CDR3 coding DNA: TGCGCCAGCAGCCAAGATCTTGGGCTGAGATACTATGGCTACACCTTC. Its protein is CASSQDLGLRYYGYTF. This sequence joins TRBV4-3 and TRBJ1-2, with D hard to call. With 0 bases removed from V and 3 bases from J, the gap between germline ends came to 14 bases. This CDR3 has 16 amino acids. Germline V gene data show CDR1 as LGHNA and CDR2 as YSLEER.

This chain joins TRBV19 and TRBJ2-1; 11 bases match TRBD2. V trimming: 4 bases; J trimming: 1 base; junction bases outside the gene matches: 9. CDR1 and CDR2 (germline): LNHDA, SQIVND (reference sequence). The CDR3 runs 18 residues. CDR3 loop: CASSTGGLAAGSYNEQFF. The CDR3 nucleotides are TGTGCCAGTAGTACAGGGGGACTAGCGGCGGGGTCCTACAATGAGCAGTTCTTC.

The chain is built from TRBV7-2 and TRBJ1-1; tentative D call: TRBD1 (6 bases). Deletions cut 4 bases from V and 3 bases from J, with 15 bases between. The CDR3 runs to 15 residues. Germline assignment: CDR1 SGHTA and CDR2 FQGNSA. CDR3 residues: CASSSLGGRDTEAFF. CDR3 DNA sequence: TGTGCCAGCAGCTCCTTAGGGGGGAGGGACACTGAAGCTTTCTTT.

J is TRBJ1-4 and V is TRBV15; D might be TRBD1 (6 bases). The CDR3 loop spans 14 amino acids. Trimming removed 6 bases from V and 7 bases from J, with 15 bases in between. Germline CDR1 is LNHNV and CDR2 is YYDKDF (reference sequence). The CDR3 protein is CATSRGGVGEKLFF. The CDR3 coding sequence is TGTGCCACCAGTAGGGGGGGGGTTGGTGAAAAACTGTTTTTT.

The chain couples TRBV4-3 to TRBJ1-2; TRBD1 aligns across 7 bases. V lost 3 bases, J lost 4 bases, and 5 bases stayed unmatched. CDR1 and CDR2 (germline): LGHNA, YSLEER. There are 14 residues in the CDR3. CDR3: CASSQTTGTYGYTF. The DNA for the CDR3 is TGCGCCAGCAGCCAGACGACAGGGACCTATGGCTACACCTTC.

The count of this clone is one. The J gene is TRBJ1-1, the V gene TRBV4-1, with TRBD1 matching 9 bases. The J segment lost 1 base and the V segment lost 4 bases, leaving 10 bases of the junction unmatched. The CDR3 is made up of 17 amino acids. Germline-derived CDR1 and CDR2 are MGHRA and YSYEKL. CDR3 in amino acids: CASSRGQGAYRNTEAFF. The CDR3 nucleotides read TGCGCCAGCAGCCGGGGACAGGGTGCTTACCGGAACACTGAAGCTTTCTTT.

Written as DNA, the CDR3 is TGTGCCAGCAGCGTAGCAGGGACAGATTACAATGAGCAGTTCTTC. Amino acids: CASSVAGTDYNEQFF. The rearrangement links TRBV11-2 to TRBJ2-1, with 7 bases identical to TRBD1. Germline CDR1 SGHAT, CDR2 FQNNGV. The CDR3 loop spans 15 amino acids. V trimming: 5 bases; J trimming: 4 bases; junction bases outside the gene matches: 8.

The genes are TRBV19 and TRBJ1-1, with D perhaps TRBD1 (5 bases). V lost 4 bases and J lost 1, with 13 bases in between. CDR3 length: 15 residues. Germline CDR1 and CDR2: LNHDA and SQIVND (reference sequence). Here the CDR3 reads CASSRGRPKNTEAFF. In nucleotides, the CDR3 is TGTGCCAGTAGTAGGGGCCGACCAAAGAACACTGAAGCTTTCTTT.

This sequence joins TRBV3-1 (or the pseudogene TRBV3-2) and TRBJ2-3, with 7 bases that match TRBD1. Germline V lookup: CDR1 LGHDT, CDR2 YNNKEL (reference sequence). After removal of 1 base from V and 2 bases from J, the junction contained 6 bases not matched to a gene. The CDR3 is 16 residues long. In nucleotides, the CDR3 is TGTGCCAGCAGCCAAGGGACAGGCCTCCCCACAGATACGCAGTATTTT. This codes for CASSQGTGLPTDTQYF.

This clone was seen repeatedly, ten times or more. The rearrangement uses TRBV10-3 and TRBJ2-3; D uncertain. V gave up 4 bases and J gave up 4 bases, with 9 bases separating them. Looked up from germline, CDR1 is ENHRY and CDR2 is SYGVKD. The CDR3 sequence is 13 residues long. The CDR3 nucleotides are TGTGCCATCAGTGCTCTAGTCGCAGATACGCAGTATTTT. This codes for CAISALVADTQYF.

There are a few counts of this clone. The chain recombines TRBV7-2 with TRBJ2-5, with a tentative D call TRBD2 (5 bases). CDR3 size: 15 residues. Looked up from germline, CDR1 is SGHTA and CDR2 is FQGNSA. V was cut by 5 bases and J by 2 bases, with 15 bases left in between. CDR3 sequence reads: CASSVGVLGQETQYF. CDR3 in DNA: TGTGCCAGCAGCGTGGGAGTTCTGGGGCAAGAGACCCAGTACTTC.

V and J are TRBV28 and TRBJ1-2; D is unclear. Trimming removed 2 bases from V and 1 base from J, with 5 bases in between. The CDR3 has 13 amino acids. The germline V gene has CDR1 MDHEN and CDR2 SYDVKM. The CDR3 reads CASSLELNYGYTF. The CDR3 DNA is TGTGCCAGCAGTTTAGAACTTAACTATGGCTACACCTTC.

The rearrangement links TRBV5-1 to TRBJ2-2; D is unresolved. V shed 4 bases and J shed 6 bases, with 19 bases lying between them. This CDR3 spans 16 amino acids. CDR1 is SGHRS and CDR2 is YFSETQ in the germline V gene. The CDR3 DNA reads TGCGCCAGCAGCCAAGTGGCCGCAACCCTTCCCGGGGAGCTGTTTTTT. It specifies CASSQVAATLPGELFF.

The chain recombines TRBV6-5 with TRBJ2-2; perhaps TRBD1 as D (6 bases). Germline V lookup: CDR1 MNHEY, CDR2 SVGAGI. V lost 8 bases and J 4 bases, leaving 17 bases between the germline ends. The CDR3 runs 15 residues. This CDR3 reads CASRPRTGPTGELFF. CDR3 DNA: TGTGCCAGCCGACCCCGCACAGGGCCCACCGGGGAGCTGTTTTTT.

This sequence joins TRBV21-1 and TRBJ2-4; TRBD1 was called by the table and not checked on the DNA. TRBV21-1 is shown as a pseudogene. The CDR3 has 20 amino acids. The DNA for the CDR3 is TGTGCCAGCAGCAAAGGCCCCGGCAGGGGGGACTTATTAGCCAAAAACATTCAGTACTTC. It yields the protein CASSKGPGRGDLLAKNIQYF.

V is TRBV4-2 and J is TRBJ1-1, with 10 bases fitting TRBD1. The CDR3 length is 16 residues. Unmatched junction bases numbered 5, after V lost 0 bases and J lost 4 bases. Germline CDR1 is LGHNA and CDR2 is YNFKEQ. The CDR3 loop is CASSQDRDRGGTEAFF. Here the CDR3 DNA reads TGTGCCAGCAGCCAAGATCGGGACAGGGGCGGCACTGAAGCTTTCTTT.